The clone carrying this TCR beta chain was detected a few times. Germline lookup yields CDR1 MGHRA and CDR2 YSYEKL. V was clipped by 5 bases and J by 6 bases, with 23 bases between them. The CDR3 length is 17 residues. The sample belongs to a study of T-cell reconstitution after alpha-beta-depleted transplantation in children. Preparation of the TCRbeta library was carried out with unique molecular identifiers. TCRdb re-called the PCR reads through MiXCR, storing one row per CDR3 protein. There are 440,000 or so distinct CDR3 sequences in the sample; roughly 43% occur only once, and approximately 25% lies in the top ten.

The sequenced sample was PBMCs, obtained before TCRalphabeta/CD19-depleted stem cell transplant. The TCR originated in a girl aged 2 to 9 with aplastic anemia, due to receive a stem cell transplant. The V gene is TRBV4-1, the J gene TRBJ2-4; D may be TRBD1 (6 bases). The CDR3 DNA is TGCGCCAGCAGCGAAAGTGGTCCATCAGACAGGCGAAACATTCAGTACTTC. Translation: CASSESGPSDRRNIQYF.